This T cell receptor beta chain was obtained from a study of T cell responses to AZD1222 COVID-19 vaccine. Study summary: Analysis merged second doses at about 4 or about 12 weeks.

Trimming took off 8 bases at V and 6 bases at J, with 9 bases between the two ends. The CDR3 sequence is 10 residues long. Assay used: immunoSEQ multiplex PCR; TCRdb lists only in-frame clones, some missing. The table shows 95,000 to 130,000 clones, with less than 90% occurring only once. The source material was peripheral blood, sampled on day 0 of AZD1222 vaccination. V and J are TRBV5-3 and TRBJ2-7; D gene uncertain. TRBV5-3 belongs to the ORF category, with a function that is uncertain. The source of this sequence is an adult in good health. The CDR3 sequence is CARRSLEQYF. CDR3 bases: TGTGCCAGGAGAAGCCTCGAGCAGTACTTC.